The 17 T cell receptor beta chains below come from one sample, sequenced in a study of shared clonotypes between healthy human individuals. Assay used: immunoSEQ multiplex PCR; TCRdb lists only in-frame clones, some missing. The repertoire holds some 2 million clones, with roughly 94% as singletons. The sequenced material came from naive CD4+ T cells sorted from blood. This sample's subset: CD45RA+ positively selected. These receptors were taken from a man in his late teens or twenties in good health.

This clone was recorded once. The genes are TRBV19 and TRBJ2-7; TRBD2 is a possible D gene (5 bases). This CDR3 is 13 amino acids long. V dropped 4 bases and J dropped 3 bases, with 10 bases sitting between them. Germline V gene lookup returns CDR1 LNHDA and CDR2 SQIVND (reference sequence). CDR3: CASSTSGNYEQYF. CDR3 sequence (DNA): TGTGCCAGTAGTACCTCGGGAAACTACGAGCAGTACTTC. The full variable domain, rest sourced from reference TRBV19 and TRBJ2-7, is DGGITQSPKYLFRKEGQNVTLSCEQNLNHDAMYWYRQDPGQGLRLIYYSQIVNDFQKGDIAEGYSVSREKKESFPLTVTSAQKNPTAFYLCASSTSGNYEQYFGPGTRLTVT.

The genes are TRBV6-1 and TRBJ2-7, with TRBD1 matching over 8 bases. The CDR3 runs to 14 residues. With V trimmed by 3 bases and J by 5 bases, 6 bases remained unmatched. Germline-derived CDR1 and CDR2 are MNHNS and SASEGT. Written as DNA, the CDR3 is TGTGCCAGCAGTGAGGGCAGGGGGCGTAACGAGCAGTACTTC. It is translated as CASSEGRGRNEQYF.

This CDR3 reads CAFGALTGNTIYF. In DNA form, the CDR3 reads TGTGCCTTCGGGGCCCTTACTGGAAACACCATATATTTT. This rearrangement joins TRBV30 to TRBJ1-3; D possibly corresponds to TRBD1 (5 bases). V was pared by 7 bases and J by 2 bases, with 12 bases between. Germline V gene data show CDR1 as GTSNPN and CDR2 as SVGIG (reference sequence). This CDR3 is 13 amino acids long.

CDR3: CASSQDRDTWQYF. DNA for the CDR3: TGCGCCAGCAGCCAAGATAGGGACACCTGGCAGTACTTC. J is TRBJ2-7 and V is TRBV4-3; tentatively, D is TRBD1 (6 bases). V was pared by 0 bases and J by 9 bases, with 12 bases between. Germline V gene data show CDR1 as LGHNA and CDR2 as YSLEER. There are 13 residues in the CDR3.

This chain uses TRBV29-1 with TRBJ2-3; no clear D gene. The germline gives CDR1 SQVTM, CDR2 ANQGSEA. Deletions cut 3 bases from V and 0 bases from J, with 10 bases between. This CDR3 spans 14 amino acids. The CDR3 DNA sequence: TGCAGCGTTGACGGCGTTAGGAGCACAGATACGCAGTATTTT. It is translated as CSVDGVRSTDTQYF.

V gene TRBV19 combines with J gene TRBJ2-1; tentatively, D is TRBD2 (6 bases). CDR1 and CDR2 (germline): LNHDA, SQIVND (reference sequence). This CDR3 comprises 15 residues. Trimming shortened V by 5 bases and J by 2 bases, and 13 bases separated the two germline ends. The CDR3 sequence is CASSYSSAAYNEQFF. As DNA, the CDR3 is TGTGCCAGTAGTTATTCTAGCGCCGCCTACAATGAGCAGTTCTTC.

The genes are TRBV6-1 and TRBJ2-1; maybe TRBD2 (7 bases). The germline V gene encodes CDR1 MNHNS and CDR2 SASEGT. The V gene lost 3 bases and the J gene lost 9 bases, with 21 bases spanning the gap. The CDR3 totals 16 residues. DNA for the CDR3: TGTGCCAGCAGTGAGGGGGGGCAGGGAGTCGACGGTGAGCAGTTCTTC. Translated, it gives CASSEGGQGVDGEQFF.

The chain carries TRBV10-3 and TRBJ1-2; possibly TRBD1 for D (5 bases). Germline V lookup: CDR1 ENHRY, CDR2 SYGVKD. The length of the CDR3 is 18 residues. Trimming took 3 bases from V and 3 from J, leaving 23 bases between them. The DNA for the CDR3 is TGTGCCATCAGTGAATCAGGGCGTAATACCGAATCCCACTATGGCTACACCTTC. Its protein is CAISESGRNTESHYGYTF.

The chain links TRBV25-1 to TRBJ1-5, with TRBD1 matching 7 bases. J gave up 7 bases and V 4 bases, and 4 bases lay outside the gene matches. The CDR3 sequence is 13 residues long. The germline CDR1 and CDR2 sequences are MGHDK and SYGVNS. CDR3 sequence (DNA): TGTGCCAGCAGTGTAACAGGGGACCAGCCCCAGCATTTT. It translates to CASSVTGDQPQHF.

As concerns this clone: Distinct nucleotide sequences in the sample also encode this CDR3. This CDR3 reads CASSILQSNQPQHF. CDR3 bases: TGTGCCAGTAGTATTCTTCAGAGCAATCAGCCCCAGCATTTT. J is TRBJ1-5 and V is TRBV19; D is undetermined. CDR1 is LNHDA and CDR2 is SQIVND in the germline V gene (reference sequence). V lost 3 bases and J lost 1, with 7 bases in between. The CDR3 has 14 amino acids.

V is TRBV10-3 and J is TRBJ1-1; no reliable D call. V lost 1 base to trimming and J lost 1 base, with 13 bases between them. Germline V gene lookup returns CDR1 ENHRY and CDR2 SYGVKD. This CDR3 has 16 residues. The DNA for the CDR3 is TGTGCCATCAGTGAGTTAGGACCCGCCCAGAACACTGAAGCTTTCTTT. Translating it yields CAISELGPAQNTEAFF.

V is TRBV28 and J is TRBJ2-7, with 9 bases that match TRBD1. Germline V gene sequence: CDR1 MDHEN, CDR2 SYDVKM. J was trimmed by 7 bases and V by 4 bases; bases with no gene match: 11. The CDR3 is made up of 15 amino acids. The CDR3 region is CASSSGDRESEEQYF. The DNA for the CDR3 is TGTGCCAGCAGTTCGGGGGACAGGGAGTCGGAGGAGCAGTACTTC.

This clone was seen only once. The sample carries other DNA sequences with the same CDR3. V is TRBV5-1 and J is TRBJ2-3, with 7 positions matching TRBD2. There are 14 residues in the CDR3. J was trimmed by 0 bases and V by 4 bases; bases with no gene match: 2. CDR1 is SGHRS, CDR2 YFSETQ, per germline. The CDR3 bases are TGCGCCAGCAGCCTAGCGGACAGCACAGATACGCAGTATTTT. Its protein product is CASSLADSTDTQYF.

V and J are TRBV11-2 and TRBJ2-3; 8 bases are a match to TRBD1. Looked up from germline, CDR1 is SGHAT and CDR2 is FQNNGV. The length of the CDR3 is 14 residues. The V gene end was trimmed by 5 bases and the J gene end by 2 bases; junction bases not matched to a gene: 3. The DNA for the CDR3 is TGTGCCAGCAGCCCGGACAGGGTCACAGATACGCAGTATTTT. It specifies CASSPDRVTDTQYF. The full variable domain, in which reference TRBV11-2 and TRBJ2-3 provide the parts outside the CDR3, is EAGVAQSPRYKIIEKRQSVAFWCNPISGHATLYWYQQILGQGPKLLIQFQNNGVVDDSQLPKDRFSAERLKGVDSTLKIQPAKLEDSAVYLCASSPDRVTDTQYFGPGTRLTVL.

The genes are TRBV9 and TRBJ2-7; a weak D match, TRBD1 (6 bases). The germline V gene has CDR1 SGDLS and CDR2 YYNGEE. CDR3 size: 15 residues. The germline V and J ends were trimmed by 3 bases and 0 bases, with 13 bases remaining between them. The CDR3 loop is CASSGGRTASYEQYF. For the CDR3, the DNA is TGTGCCAGCAGCGGGGGGCGGACAGCCTCCTACGAGCAGTACTTC.

The V call is TRBV4-1, the J call TRBJ2-6, with 9 bases lining up with TRBD1. The ends lost 1 base at V and 4 bases at J; junction bases unmatched: 11. From germline, CDR1 is MGHRA and CDR2 YSYEKL. CDR3 size: 19 residues. CDR3 nucleotides: TGCGCCAGCAGCCAAGCGGGGGACAGGGTAGTTTCCGGGGCCAACGTCCTGACTTTC. This gives the protein CASSQAGDRVVSGANVLTF.

Comments on this clone: The same CDR3 also results from other DNA sequences found in this sample. The chain combines TRBV14 with TRBJ2-3; D is perhaps TRBD1 (6 bases). This CDR3 has 16 residues. The V and J ends lost 3 bases and 0 bases respectively, with 13 bases between them. Germline CDR1 and CDR2: SGHDN and FVKESK. The CDR3 loop reads CASSQLGTLSTDTQYF. As DNA, the CDR3 is TGTGCCAGCAGCCAGTTAGGGACACTTAGCACAGATACGCAGTATTTT.